The entry that follows covers one T cell receptor (beta chain) sequence. The antigen is not known. Since all of the isolated RNA was reverse transcribed, expressed TCRB transcripts were what got sequenced. Naive, central memory and regulatory T cell samples yielded about 3.9 million reads on average. Sequencing was performed with immunoSEQ multiplex PCR; in TCRdb, only in-frame clones are kept and a portion is missing. Of around 140,000 clones listed, about 10% are singletons. The data originate from a study of beta chain features in type 1 diabetes. The germline V and J ends were trimmed by 4 bases and 0 bases, with 9 bases remaining between them. CDR1 and CDR2 (germline): MNHNS, SASEGT. This CDR3 has 14 residues. Overall study results and limits: Any HLA effect on TCRB rearrangement was left unresolved by small sub-analyses. Among all four CD4+ subsets, Type 1 diabetes patients had TCRB CDR3s that were moderately but significantly shorter.

Every donor had blood drawn once into heparin, around 0.12 L on average. Source material: central memory CD4+ T cells from blood. The chain carries TRBV6-1 and TRBJ1-1; maybe TRBD1 (5 bases). This sequence originates from a man aged 30 to 39 with type 1 diabetes. Here the CDR3 reads CASSATVMNTEAFF. CDR3 sequence (DNA): TGTGCCAGCAGTGCGACAGTTATGAACACTGAAGCTTTCTTT.